Following are 26 T cell receptor beta chains from one sample sequenced in a study of blood T cell repertoires in COVID-19. Profiling relied on immunoSEQ multiplex PCR, and the TCRdb table lists in-frame clones only, not all of them. The sample shows fewer than 200,000 clones, around 87% of them seen only once. Sequenced sample: peripheral blood. The receptor set was obtained from a middle-aged man with active or convalescent COVID-19.

The chain uses TRBV6-5 and TRBJ1-1; 9 bases are shared with TRBD1. CDR3 size: 14 residues. J gave up 3 bases and V 4 bases, and 3 bases lay outside the gene matches. Per germline, CDR1 MNHEY and CDR2 SVGAGI. The CDR3 DNA reads TGTGCCAGCAGTTTTAGACAGGGGGACACTGAAGCTTTCTTT. Residues: CASSFRQGDTEAFF.

In its sample, this clone was seen once. The chain is built from TRBV4-1 and TRBJ1-3, with 8 bases matching TRBD1. The trim removed 4 bases at V and 0 bases at J, leaving 5 bases unmatched. CDR3 length: 16 residues. Germline loops: CDR1 MGHRA, CDR2 YSYEKL. This CDR3 reads CASSPGTGDSGNTIYF. CDR3 nucleotide sequence: TGCGCCAGCAGCCCCGGGACAGGCGACTCTGGAAACACCATATATTTT.

The chain carries TRBV15 and TRBJ1-2, with 7 bases matching TRBD1. The V and J ends lost 5 bases and 2 bases, in that order; junction bases with no gene match: 5. Germline CDR1 reads LNHNV; CDR2 reads YYDKDF (reference sequence). The CDR3 has 14 amino acids. CDR3 nucleotide sequence: TGTGCCACCAGCCCTACGGGACAGAACTATGGCTACACCTTC. Protein sequence: CATSPTGQNYGYTF.

This clone has only a few counts. The chain employs TRBV19 and TRBJ2-1; the D gene is possibly TRBD2 (6 bases). This CDR3 contains 13 residues. CDR1 LNHDA and CDR2 SQIVND come from the germline V gene (reference sequence). Trimming took 8 bases from V and 0 from J, leaving 8 bases between them. The CDR3 DNA is TGTGCCAGTCGGGACTCCTCCTACAATGAGCAGTTCTTC. It codes for CASRDSSYNEQFF.

The table lists this clone with a few counts. The rearrangement links TRBV2 to TRBJ1-2; no reliable D call. CDR3 length: 12 residues. Germline-derived CDR1 and CDR2 are SNHLY and FYNNEI. With 2 bases removed from V and 8 bases from J, the gap between germline ends came to 9 bases. The CDR3 DNA reads TGTGCCAGCAGTGAAAGGAGTGGCGGCTACACCTTC. This gives the protein CASSERSGGYTF.

The J gene is TRBJ1-5, the V gene TRBV9; no clear D gene. Trimming pared 3 bases from V and 2 bases from J, leaving 9 bases between. From germline, CDR1 is SGDLS and CDR2 YYNGEE. The CDR3 consists of 14 residues. The CDR3 nucleotides read TGTGCCAGCAGCGAGGGAGGAGGCAATCAGCCCCAGCATTTT. It codes for CASSEGGGNQPQHF.

The CDR3 spells CASSVDPSGGALETQYF. CDR3 in DNA: TGTGCCAGCAGCGTAGATCCTAGCGGGGGGGCCTTAGAGACCCAGTACTTC. V usage is TRBV9 and J usage is TRBJ2-5; the match to TRBD2 covers 12 bases. V lost 0 bases, J lost 4 bases, and 7 bases stayed unmatched. Per the germline V gene, CDR1 is SGDLS and CDR2 is YYNGEE. There are 17 residues in the CDR3.

The chain employs TRBV27 and TRBJ2-1; TRBD1 matches 9 bases. CDR1 MNHEY and CDR2 SMNVEV come from the germline V gene (reference sequence). V lost 3 bases to trimming and J lost 6 bases; unmatched junction nucleotides: 6. The length of the CDR3 is 15 residues. The CDR3 reads CASSFFTTGGNEQFF. CDR3 DNA sequence: TGTGCCAGCAGTTTCTTCACGACAGGGGGCAATGAGCAGTTCTTC.

The chain carries TRBV21-1 and TRBJ2-2; the table's D call of TRBD2 was not tested on the DNA. TRBV21-1 is labeled a pseudogene. The CDR3 has 14 amino acids. The CDR3 DNA reads TGTGCCAGCAGCGACTTCCCGGACTCCGGGGAGCTGTTTTTT. This gives the protein CASSDFPDSGELFF.

The J gene is TRBJ1-5, the V gene TRBV28; tentatively, D is TRBD1 (6 bases). The V end was cut by 5 bases, the J end by 9 bases, with 14 bases between. The CDR3 totals 13 residues. CDR1 is MDHEN, CDR2 SYDVKM, per germline. The chain's CDR3 is CASSEQGLGPQHF. CDR3 in DNA: TGTGCCAGCAGTGAACAGGGTCTAGGGCCCCAGCATTTT.

The gene calls are TRBV9 and TRBJ2-1, with D unresolved. V was shortened by 0 bases and J by 0 bases, with 7 bases between the two germline ends. The CDR3 has 15 amino acids. CDR1 and CDR2 (germline): SGDLS, YYNGEE. In nucleotides, the CDR3 is TGTGCCAGCAGCGTAGACACGATCTCCTACAATGAGCAGTTCTTC. Protein product: CASSVDTISYNEQFF. Full variable domain (rest looked up from reference TRBV9 and TRBJ2-1): DSGVTQTPKHLITATGQRVTLRCSPRSGDLSVYWYQQSLDQGLQFLIQYYNGEERAKGNILERFSAQQFPDLHSELNLSSLELGDSALYFCASSVDTISYNEQFFGPGTRLTVL.

This chain joins TRBV6-4 and TRBJ2-7, with D perhaps TRBD2 (6 bases). CDR3 length: 14 amino acids. Trimming pared 4 bases from V and 2 bases from J, leaving 12 bases between. Germline V gene sequence: CDR1 MRHNA, CDR2 SNTAGT. This CDR3 reads CASSAFPGAYEQYF. CDR3 coding DNA: TGTGCCAGCAGTGCATTTCCGGGGGCCTACGAGCAGTACTTC.

The rearrangement joins TRBV5-5 to TRBJ1-4, with a tentative D call TRBD1 (6 bases). The CDR3 loop spans 14 amino acids. In germline, CDR1 is SGHKS, CDR2 YYEKEE (reference sequence). Trimming took 3 bases from V and 7 from J, leaving 13 bases between them. The CDR3 DNA follows: TGTGCCAGCAGCTACAGGGTAGGAGGTGAAAAACTGTTTTTT. It yields the protein CASSYRVGGEKLFF.

The gene calls are TRBV28 and TRBJ2-7; TRBD2 matches 10 bases. Germline V gene data show CDR1 as MDHEN and CDR2 as SYDVKM. J lost 6 bases, V lost 3 bases, and 8 bases had no gene match. CDR3 length: 15 residues. The CDR3, as DNA: TGTGCCAGCAGTTTGCCGGCTAGCGGGGGCTCCGAGCAGTACTTC. Translated: CASSLPASGGSEQYF.

The chain combines TRBV5-1 with TRBJ2-5; no definite D call. V dropped 0 bases and J dropped 8 bases, with 17 bases sitting between them. Germline loops: CDR1 SGHRS, CDR2 YFSETQ. This CDR3 is 15 amino acids long. CDR3 loop: CASSLVGDPRDTQYF. The CDR3 DNA reads as TGCGCCAGCAGCTTGGTTGGAGATCCAAGAGATACCCAGTACTTC.

V and J are TRBV5-6 and TRBJ2-7; a weak D match, TRBD2 (7 bases). In germline, CDR1 is SGHDT, CDR2 YYEEEE. V dropped 6 bases and J dropped 0 bases, with 16 bases sitting between them. The CDR3 extends over 15 amino acids. The CDR3 reads CASTQKGGGSYEQYF. DNA of the CDR3: TGTGCCAGCACCCAGAAAGGGGGGGGCTCCTACGAGCAGTACTTC.

This rearrangement joins TRBV4-1 to TRBJ2-1; a possible D gene is TRBD1 (5 bases). There are 19 residues in the CDR3. The germline CDR1 and CDR2 sequences are MGHRA and YSYEKL. V lost 0 bases to trimming and J lost 6 bases, with 24 bases between them. The CDR3: CASSQDPPTDSRSRNEQFF. In DNA, the CDR3 is TGCGCCAGCAGCCAAGATCCGCCCACAGACAGTCGGTCACGCAATGAGCAGTTCTTC.

The genes are TRBV11-2 and TRBJ2-1, with D possibly TRBD1 on 6 matching bases. V was pared by 3 bases and J by 8 bases, with 17 bases between. CDR1 is SGHAT and CDR2 is FQNNGV in the germline V gene. The CDR3 sequence is 15 residues long. The CDR3 region is CASSFGSQGRDEQFF. The CDR3 nucleotides are TGTGCCAGCAGCTTCGGCTCACAGGGTAGAGATGAGCAGTTCTTC.

The chain employs TRBV7-9 and TRBJ2-1; 10 bases map to TRBD2. The germline CDR1 and CDR2 sequences are SEHNR and FQNEAQ (reference sequence). Trimming removed 5 bases from V and 0 bases from J; junction bases left unmatched: 7. The length of the CDR3 is 17 residues. In nucleotides, the CDR3 is TGTGCCAGCAGCCCGGGACTAGCGTTCCTCTCCTACAATGAGCAGTTCTTC. It is translated as CASSPGLAFLSYNEQFF.

The CDR3 loop reads CASSFPRGGFYEQYF. The CDR3 bases are TGTGCCAGCAGCTTCCCCAGGGGTGGATTCTACGAGCAGTACTTC. The V call is TRBV5-5, the J call TRBJ2-7; the D gene is possibly TRBD1 (6 bases). From germline, CDR1 is SGHKS and CDR2 YYEKEE (reference sequence). CDR3 length: 15 amino acids. Trimming cost V 2 bases and J 3 bases, with 15 bases left between them. Combining the CDR3 with reference TRBV5-5 and TRBJ2-7 gives the whole variable domain DAGVTQSPTHLIKTRGQQVTLRCSPISGHKSVSWYQQVLGQGPQFIFQYYEKEERGRGNFPDRFSARQFPNYSSELNVNALLLGDSALYLCASSFPRGGFYEQYFGPGTRLTVT.

The CDR3 DNA is TGCAGCGTTTGGGGGACTAGCGGGGGAGAGACCCAGTACTTC. Its protein product is CSVWGTSGGETQYF. The V call is TRBV29-1, the J call TRBJ2-5; 14 bases line up with TRBD2. Germline-derived CDR1 and CDR2 are SQVTM and ANQGSEA. The CDR3 is made up of 14 amino acids. Losses at the gene ends were 5 bases for V and 4 bases for J; bases not matched to a gene: 3.

J is TRBJ2-2 and V is TRBV6-5, with 7 bases matching TRBD2. This CDR3 is built from 14 residues. Germline lookup yields CDR1 MNHEY and CDR2 SVGAGI. Unmatched junction bases numbered 7, after V lost 6 bases and J lost 6 bases. Here the CDR3 DNA reads TGTGCCAGCAGAGGAGCGGGACCGGCCGGGGAGCTGTTTTTT. This codes for CASRGAGPAGELFF.

This clone showed up just once. The chain recombines TRBV19 with TRBJ2-7; a possible D gene is TRBD2 (5 bases). The V and J ends lost 3 bases and 6 bases respectively, with 9 bases between them. The CDR3 is made up of 12 amino acids. Germline V gene sequence: CDR1 LNHDA, CDR2 SQIVND (reference sequence). CDR3 loop: CASSIGGSEQYF. The CDR3 DNA reads as TGTGCCAGTAGTATCGGTGGGAGCGAGCAGTACTTC.

This sequence joins TRBV7-9 and TRBJ1-1; D unresolved. The CDR3 totals 16 residues. Germline-derived CDR1 and CDR2 are SEHNR and FQNEAQ (reference sequence). Trimming took 1 base from V and 0 from J, leaving 12 bases between them. CDR3 DNA sequence: TGTGCCAGCAGCTTAGGGGCGATCAATTTGAACACTGAAGCTTTCTTT. As protein: CASSLGAINLNTEAFF.

V gene TRBV7-8 combines with J gene TRBJ2-7, with D maybe TRBD1 (5 bases). Trimming removed 3 bases from V and 6 bases from J, with 9 bases in between. The CDR3 sequence is 12 residues long. Germline V gene sequence: CDR1 SGHVS, CDR2 FQNEAQ. CDR3 in amino acids: CASSFSGAEQYF. The CDR3 DNA follows: TGTGCCAGCAGCTTTTCTGGGGCCGAGCAGTACTTC.

CDR3 protein: CASSSNDRARNYGYTF. The CDR3 DNA follows: TGTGCCAGCAGTTCTAATGACAGAGCGAGAAACTATGGCTACACCTTC. The chain carries TRBV28 and TRBJ1-2, with a weak D call TRBD1 (5 bases). Germline CDR1 is MDHEN and CDR2 is SYDVKM. The CDR3 is 16 residues long. The germline V and J ends were trimmed by 4 bases and 2 bases, with 17 bases remaining between them.